A selection of T cell receptor beta chains follows, all from one sample in a study of blood T cells in healthy people across ages. TCRdb re-called the 5' RACE reads with MiXCR, one entry per CDR3 protein. Found here are over 1,500,000 distinct CDR3 sequences, 49% of them singletons; the top ten hold around 2.1%. The sample consisted of blood. All receptors come from a woman in her thirties or forties in good health. CDR3s leave out the opening cysteine and the closing phenylalanine or tryptophan. Clone size is given for some rows only: seen once, a few or many times, or a class if the clone is expanded.

TRBJ1-6 | TRBV7-6 | . | ASSQLDSSPLH
TRBJ2-3 | TRBV11-2 | once | ASSSLHGAGGTDTQY
TRBJ2-7 | TRBV20-1 | . | SAQSHRQGNYEQY
TRBJ1-5 | TRBV29-1 | . | SVEGTGDDSNQPQH
. | TRBV9 | . | ASSAQEGGAAYIQY
TRBJ2-3 | TRBV27 | . | AISLSLATDTQY
TRBJ2-1 | TRBV12-3/TRBV12-4 | few | ASSSTGGVYNEQF
TRBJ1-6 | TRBV24-1 | few | ATSETRFGSPLH
TRBJ1-1 | TRBV7-2 | . | ASSLSRGRGTEAF
TRBJ2-1 | TRBV4-3 | few | ASSQPRTSEEQF
TRBJ2-1 | TRBV21-1 | . | ASSKRVCDGGLAYNEQF
TRBJ2-7 | TRBV20-1 | . | SARVPIYEQY
TRBJ2-3 | TRBV4-2 | . | ASSQDSPRVAGSTDTQY
TRBJ2-5 | TRBV9 | few | ASKGTGAGKETQY
TRBJ2-5 | TRBV13 | . | ASSSTEQETQY
TRBJ2-1 | TRBV25-1 | once | ASSERWQGKYNEQF
TRBJ1-2 | TRBV12-3/TRBV12-4 | few | ASPGTGDDGYT
TRBJ2-7 | TRBV20-1 | . | SVPGLAKSHEQY
TRBJ2-5 | TRBV5-1 | few | ASSLLAGGNNEQY
TRBJ2-3 | TRBV5-1 | . | ASSLGLGTSGSTDTQY
TRBJ2-1 | TRBV6-5 | . | ASSRSGLGPYNEQF
TRBJ2-5 | TRBV9 | . | ASSVAVQGQETQY
TRBJ1-2 | TRBV6-2/TRBV6-3 | . | ASSRQVGNYGYT
TRBJ1-4 | TRBV7-9 | . | ASSSSQGPNEKLF
TRBJ2-7 | TRBV2 | many | ASSESPYEQY
TRBJ2-1 | TRBV7-6 | few | ASSLAGPPANEQF
TRBJ2-7 | TRBV5-1 | once | ASSLESGPPYEQY
TRBJ2-7 | TRBV29-1 | . | SVGGLAEQY